Listed below are T cell receptor beta chains from one sample, sequenced in a study of human T cells and chemical hapten exposure. MiXCR, applied by TCRdb to the RACE reads, yields one record per CDR3 protein. The sample holds 75,000 to 100,000 distinct CDR3 sequences, roughly 10% seen once. This specimen consisted of whole blood, obtained in connection with sensitization to the hapten diphenylcyclopropenone (DPC). These TCRs come from a woman aged 60-75 years with alopecia areata. Some clones in this sample may be carry-over from other donors' samples. Each CDR3 is given with its conserved first and last residue. A D gene is named only where the DNA matches it firmly. Rows give clone size only sometimes, using once, few, many, or a class for an expanded clone.

clone_size d_call j_call v_call cdr3_aa cdr3_nt
many TRBD2 TRBJ2-3 TRBV9 CASSGLAGYTDTQYF TGTGCCAGCAGCGGACTAGCGGGGTACACAGATACGCAGTATTTT
many NA TRBJ1-1 TRBV2 CASSVTEAFF TGTGCCAGCAGTGTAACTGAAGCTTTCTTT
many NA TRBJ2-1 TRBV20-1 CSAFLTGNREQFF TGCAGTGCTTTTTTAACAGGGAATCGTGAGCAGTTCTTC
few TRBD1 TRBJ2-7 TRBV18 CASSPNGQAYEQYF TGTGCCAGCTCTCCAAACGGACAGGCCTACGAGCAGTACTTC
NA NA TRBJ2-7 TRBV10-1 CASSPGHYLSYEQYF TGCGCCAGCAGCCCGGGACACTACCTGTCCTACGAGCAGTACTTC
few NA TRBJ2-7 TRBV7-9 CASSLEAGPYEQYF TGTGCCAGCAGCTTAGAAGCAGGGCCCTACGAGCAGTACTTC
few NA TRBJ1-6 TRBV20-1 CSARGGVGSPLHF TGCAGTGCTCGCGGTGGGGTAGGGTCACCCCTCCACTTT
many TRBD2 TRBJ2-4 TRBV6-2/TRBV6-3 CASSLELAGGVAKNIQYF TGTGCCAGCAGCTTGGAGCTAGCGGGGGGAGTAGCCAAAAACATTCAGTACTTC
many NA TRBJ2-1 TRBV12-3/TRBV12-4 CASRGRSEQFF TGTGCCAGCAGGGGGCGGTCTGAGCAGTTCTTC
NA NA TRBJ2-5 TRBV9 CASSKTDEGPETQYF TGTGCCAGCAGCAAGACCGACGAGGGCCCAGAGACCCAGTACTTC
NA NA TRBJ2-3 TRBV5-1 CASSLTGPDTQYF TGCGCCAGCAGCTTGACAGGCCCAGATACGCAGTATTTT
many NA TRBJ1-2 TRBV6-4 CASSHDGLYGYTF TGTGCCAGCAGTCACGACGGGTTGTACGGCTACACCTTC
many NA TRBJ1-4 TRBV3-1 CASSQDLGAANEKLFF TGTGCCAGCAGCCAAGATCTGGGGGCAGCTAATGAAAAACTGTTTTTT
many NA TRBJ2-5 TRBV11-2 CASTLSLIGARETQYF TGTGCCAGCACCCTATCCCTTATCGGGGCCAGAGAGACCCAGTACTTC
few NA TRBJ2-7 TRBV10-1 CASFPVYEQYF TGCGCCAGCTTCCCTGTCTACGAGCAGTACTTC
NA NA TRBJ1-3 TRBV20-1 CSARDWKSETGNTKYF TGCAGTGCTAGAGATTGGAAATCGGAAACTGGAAACACCAAATATTTT
many NA TRBJ1-1 TRBV7-8 CASSLGRLGVGTEAFF TGTGCCAGCAGCTTAGGTAGATTGGGTGTTGGCACTGAAGCTTTCTTT